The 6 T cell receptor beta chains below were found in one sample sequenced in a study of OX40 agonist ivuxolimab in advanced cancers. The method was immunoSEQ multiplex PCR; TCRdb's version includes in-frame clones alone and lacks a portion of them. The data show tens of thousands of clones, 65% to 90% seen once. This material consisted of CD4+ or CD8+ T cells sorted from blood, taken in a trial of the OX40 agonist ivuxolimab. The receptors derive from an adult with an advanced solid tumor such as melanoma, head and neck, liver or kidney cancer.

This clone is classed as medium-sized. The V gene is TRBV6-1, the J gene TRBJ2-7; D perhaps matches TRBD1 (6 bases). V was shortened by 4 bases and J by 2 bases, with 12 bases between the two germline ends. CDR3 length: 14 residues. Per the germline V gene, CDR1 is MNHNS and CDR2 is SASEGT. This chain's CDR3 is CASSAYRVAYEQYF. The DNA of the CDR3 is TGTGCCAGCAGTGCATACAGGGTGGCCTACGAGCAGTACTTC.

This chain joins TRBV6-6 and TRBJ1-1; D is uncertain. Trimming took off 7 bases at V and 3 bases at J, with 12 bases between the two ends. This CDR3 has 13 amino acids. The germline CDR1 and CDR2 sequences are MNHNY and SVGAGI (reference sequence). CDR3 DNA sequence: TGTGCCAGCATCTTACATGTCGACACTGAAGCTTTCTTT. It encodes CASILHVDTEAFF.

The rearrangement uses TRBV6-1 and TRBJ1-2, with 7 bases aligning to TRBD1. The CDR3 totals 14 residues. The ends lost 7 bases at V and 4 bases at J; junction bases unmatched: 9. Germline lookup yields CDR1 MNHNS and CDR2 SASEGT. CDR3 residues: CASIVQGLAYGYTF. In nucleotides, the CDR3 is TGTGCCAGCATAGTACAGGGGCTGGCCTATGGCTACACCTTC.

CDR3 loop: CASSLGTGGHYGYTF. The CDR3 nucleotides read TGTGCCAGCAGCTTGGGGACAGGGGGGCACTATGGCTACACCTTC. The gene calls are TRBV5-4 and TRBJ1-2; TRBD1 matches 10 bases. The germline gives CDR1 SGHNT, CDR2 YYREEE (reference sequence). V was pared by 0 bases and J by 3 bases, with 2 bases of the junction left unmatched. CDR3 length: 15 amino acids.

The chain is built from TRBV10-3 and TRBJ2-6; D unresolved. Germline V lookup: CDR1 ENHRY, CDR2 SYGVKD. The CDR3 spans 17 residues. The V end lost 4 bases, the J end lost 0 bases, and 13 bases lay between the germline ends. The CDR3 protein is CAISGGPDPSGANVLTF. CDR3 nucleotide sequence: TGTGCCATCAGTGGGGGTCCCGACCCCTCTGGGGCCAACGTCCTGACTTTC.

The CDR3 DNA reads TGTGCCAGCAGCTCCTCCCATGTTTACAATGAGCAGTTCTTC. Encoded protein: CASSSSHVYNEQFF. The chain links TRBV7-2 to TRBJ2-1; unclear D gene. Trimming pared 4 bases from V and 4 bases from J, leaving 11 bases between. This CDR3 contains 14 residues. The germline V gene encodes CDR1 SGHTA and CDR2 FQGNSA.